This T cell receptor (beta chain) was identified during a study of shared clonotypes between healthy human individuals. Turning to the study itself: Donors had three CD4 naive, three CD4 memory, two CD8 naive and one CD8 memory plate apiece.

Trimming removed 3 bases from V and 8 bases from J; junction bases left unmatched: 6. The CDR3 runs 15 residues. CDR1 is LGHNA, CDR2 YSLEER, per germline. In regard to this clone: Its antigen is unidentified.

This was a deep-level run. Repertoires were generated with immunoSEQ multiplex PCR, while TCRdb's copy carries only in-frame clones and drops some. The table includes 2 million to 2.5 million clones, roughly 93% detected once. Findings and caveats of the study: The sole specimen, blood, was sampled, and tissue repertoires likely differ.

This chain uses TRBV4-3 with TRBJ2-1; 11 bases fit TRBD2. This sequence originates from a man younger than 35 in good health. Some clones in this sample may be carry-over from other donors' samples. The sample was naive CD4+ T cells from PBMCs. Sample subset: CD45RA+ positively selected. The DNA of the CDR3 is TGCGCCAGCAGCCATACTAGCGGGAGTTGGGATGAGCAGTTCTTC. This codes for CASSHTSGSWDEQFF.